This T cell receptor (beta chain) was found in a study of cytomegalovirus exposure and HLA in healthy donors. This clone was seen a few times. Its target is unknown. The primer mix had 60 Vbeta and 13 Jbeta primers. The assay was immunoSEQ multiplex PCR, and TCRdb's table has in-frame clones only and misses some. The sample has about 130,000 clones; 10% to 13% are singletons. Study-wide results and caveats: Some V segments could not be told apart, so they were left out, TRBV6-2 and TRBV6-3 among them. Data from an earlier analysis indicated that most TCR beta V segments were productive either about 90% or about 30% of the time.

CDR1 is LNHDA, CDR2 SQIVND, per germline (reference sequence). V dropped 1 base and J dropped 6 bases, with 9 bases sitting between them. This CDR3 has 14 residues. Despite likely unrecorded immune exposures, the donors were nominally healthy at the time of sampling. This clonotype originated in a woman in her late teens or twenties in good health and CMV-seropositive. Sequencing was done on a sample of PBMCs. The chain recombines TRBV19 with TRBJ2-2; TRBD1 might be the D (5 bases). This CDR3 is CASSIADSSGELFF. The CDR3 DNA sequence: TGTGCCAGTAGTATAGCTGACAGTTCCGGGGAGCTGTTTTTT.